These 27 T cell receptor beta chains originate from one sample sequenced in a study of blood T cell repertoires in COVID-19. Profiling relied on immunoSEQ multiplex PCR, and the TCRdb table lists in-frame clones only, not all of them. This table has around 26,000 clones, around 93% appearing once. The sequenced material came from peripheral blood. These receptor sequences come from a human donor in a cohort sampled during active COVID-19.

The chain carries TRBV6-4 and TRBJ1-4; D may be TRBD1 (5 bases). The CDR3 has 15 amino acids. V lost 1 base and J lost 3, with 9 bases in between. Germline V gene sequence: CDR1 MRHNA, CDR2 SNTAGT. DNA of the CDR3: TGTGCCAGCAGTGACTATTCAGGGCCTAATGAAAAACTGTTTTTT. This encodes CASSDYSGPNEKLFF.

CDR3 DNA sequence: TGTGCCAGCAGCTTAGACGTCGATCCCACGGGGACCTACGAGCAGTACTTC. Protein sequence: CASSLDVDPTGTYEQYF. The V call is TRBV7-9, the J call TRBJ2-7; D is possibly TRBD2 (5 bases). V lost 1 base, J lost 2 bases, and 18 bases lay in between. The CDR3 length is 17 residues. The V gene's germline CDR1 is SEHNR and CDR2 FQNEAQ (reference sequence). Together with reference TRBV7-9 and TRBJ2-7, the CDR3 gives the full variable domain: DTGVSQNPRHKITKRGQNVTFRCDPISEHNRLYWYRQTLGQGPEFLTYFQNEAQLEKSRLLSDRFSAERPKGSFSTLEIQRTEQGDSAMYLCASSLDVDPTGTYEQYFGPGTRLTVT.

The sample holds one count of this clone. The chain's CDR3 is CASSDSGGPGNEQFF. In DNA form, the CDR3 reads TGTGCCAGCAGTGACTCGGGAGGGCCGGGCAATGAGCAGTTCTTC. This sequence joins TRBV6-4 and TRBJ2-1; TRBD2 matches 7 bases. Germline loops: CDR1 MRHNA, CDR2 SNTAGT. This CDR3 is built from 15 residues. V lost 0 bases and J lost 6; bases outside the gene matches: 5.

This clone appeared a single time. V is TRBV5-8 and J is TRBJ2-5; 8 nucleotides match TRBD2. The CDR3 has 16 residues. Germline-derived CDR1 and CDR2 are SGHTS and YDEGEE. V lost 0 bases to trimming and J lost 5 bases; unmatched junction nucleotides: 9. Here the CDR3 reads CASSLEPGGPGETQYF. DNA of the CDR3: TGTGCCAGCAGCTTGGAACCGGGGGGGCCAGGGGAGACCCAGTACTTC.

This clone is judged medium-sized. The chain uses TRBV5-4 and TRBJ2-4; D is possibly TRBD1 (6 bases). Trimming took off 3 bases at V and 0 bases at J, with 13 bases between the two ends. The CDR3 spans 16 residues. Looked up from germline, CDR1 is SGHNT and CDR2 is YYREEE (reference sequence). In DNA, the CDR3 is TGTGCCAGCAGCTCGGGACAAGCACTAGCCAAAAACATTCAGTACTTC. Its translation is CASSSGQALAKNIQYF.

The CDR3 bases are TGTGCCAGCAGCTCTTACTATTCACCCCTCCACTTT. Translated: CASSSYYSPLHF. The genes are TRBV7-6 and TRBJ1-6; the D is unclear. This CDR3 region has 12 residues. The V end lost 4 bases, the J end lost 8 bases, and 6 bases lay between the germline ends. Germline V gene lookup returns CDR1 SGHVS and CDR2 FNYEAQ.

J is TRBJ1-1 and V is TRBV2; 7 nucleotides match TRBD1. The CDR3 extends over 13 amino acids. The J segment lost 4 bases and the V segment lost 6 bases, leaving 5 bases of the junction unmatched. Per the germline V gene, CDR1 is SNHLY and CDR2 is FYNNEI. CDR3 protein: CASRRDRSTEAFF. CDR3 DNA sequence: TGTGCCAGCAGAAGGGACAGAAGCACTGAAGCTTTCTTT.

This rearrangement joins TRBV19 to TRBJ2-5, with 8 bases aligning to TRBD1. CDR1 LNHDA and CDR2 SQIVND come from the germline V gene (reference sequence). The trim removed 7 bases at V and 7 bases at J, leaving 11 bases unmatched. CDR3 length: 14 amino acids. CDR3 DNA: TGTGCCAGTACTTTCCGACAGGGGATGGGGACCCAGTACTTC. This encodes CASTFRQGMGTQYF.

V gene TRBV7-9 combines with J gene TRBJ1-2, with 12 nucleotides matching TRBD1. CDR1 SEHNR and CDR2 FQNEAQ come from the germline V gene (reference sequence). The V segment lost 2 bases and the J segment 6 bases; nucleotides outside the gene matches: 10. CDR3 length: 17 amino acids. DNA of the CDR3: TGTGCCAGCAGCTTAACTCTCGGGACAGGGGGCGTCGATGGCTACACCTTC. It yields the protein CASSLTLGTGGVDGYTF.

The chain uses TRBV2 and TRBJ2-3; TRBD2 matches at 10 bases. The germline gives CDR1 SNHLY, CDR2 FYNNEI. The CDR3 contains 14 residues. With V trimmed by 8 bases and J by 2 bases, 4 bases remained unmatched. CDR3 amino acids: CASVSGGNTDTQYF. In nucleotides, the CDR3 is TGTGCCAGCGTTAGCGGGGGGAACACAGATACGCAGTATTTT.

The chain links TRBV18 to TRBJ1-4; D is ambiguous. Germline CDR1 reads KGHSH; CDR2 reads LQKENI. The CDR3 is 17 residues long. Trimming took 2 bases from V and 2 from J, leaving 15 bases between them. The CDR3 loop is CASSPYPSGLTNEKLFF. The CDR3, as DNA: TGTGCCAGCTCACCATACCCCAGTGGACTGACTAATGAAAAACTGTTTTTT.

The chain couples TRBV2 to TRBJ2-3; TRBD1 is a possible D gene (5 bases). The germline V and J ends were trimmed by 8 bases and 0 bases, with 12 bases remaining between them. The CDR3 loop spans 14 amino acids. Per germline, CDR1 SNHLY and CDR2 FYNNEI. The CDR3 DNA reads as TGTGCCAGCCGCTGGGGCCCTAGCACAGATACGCAGTATTTT. This translates into CASRWGPSTDTQYF.

The V and J genes are TRBV7-2 and TRBJ2-7, with 7 bases fitting TRBD2. V lost 5 bases and J lost 1; bases outside the gene matches: 14. The germline V gene has CDR1 SGHTA and CDR2 FQGNSA. The length of the CDR3 is 17 residues. CDR3 protein: CASSPRLGSGASYEQYF. CDR3 DNA sequence: TGTGCCAGCAGCCCCCGCCTGGGCAGCGGGGCTTCCTACGAGCAGTACTTC.

This chain connects TRBV6-1 to TRBJ2-2; D is unclear. The CDR3 totals 12 residues. Trimming left V 5 bases short and J 8 bases short, with 9 bases between. The germline CDR1 and CDR2 sequences are MNHNS and SASEGT. Here the CDR3 reads CASSSQTGELFF. As DNA, the CDR3 is TGTGCCAGCAGTTCCCAGACAGGGGAGCTGTTTTTT.

V and J are TRBV6-5 and TRBJ1-2, with D perhaps matching TRBD1 (5 bases). The CDR3 sequence is 14 residues long. Germline V gene sequence: CDR1 MNHEY, CDR2 SVGAGI. V was cut by 6 bases and J by 0 bases, with 11 bases left in between. The CDR3 coding sequence is TGTGCCAGCAGCCCCGGGGGTTCTAACTATGGCTACACCTTC. This encodes CASSPGGSNYGYTF.

The rearrangement links TRBV4-1 to TRBJ1-5; the D gene is possibly TRBD1 (6 bases). Germline V lookup: CDR1 MGHRA, CDR2 YSYEKL. V lost 0 bases to trimming and J lost 7 bases, with 19 bases between them. This CDR3 has 17 residues. CDR3 protein: CASSQDPGRGAGQPQHF. The CDR3 bases are TGCGCCAGCAGCCAAGATCCCGGACGGGGGGCAGGACAGCCCCAGCATTTT.

This clone rates as large. The rearrangement uses TRBV10-2 and TRBJ2-1; possibly TRBD1 for D (6 bases). Trimming removed 10 bases from V and 0 bases from J, with 16 bases in between. This CDR3 is built from 15 residues. Germline V gives CDR1 WSHSY, CDR2 SAAADI. The CDR3 here is CATEDSGYSYNEQFF. The CDR3 DNA follows: TGCGCCACCGAGGACAGCGGATACTCCTACAATGAGCAGTTCTTC.

J is TRBJ1-1 and V is TRBV27; D uncertain. Germline CDR1 is MNHEY and CDR2 is SMNVEV (reference sequence). This CDR3 has 13 amino acids. Trimming took off 8 bases at V and 0 bases at J, with 10 bases between the two ends. This CDR3 is CASGRYMNTEAFF. DNA of the CDR3: TGTGCCAGCGGGAGATATATGAACACTGAAGCTTTCTTT.

CDR3: CASSPRGRVDTDTQYF. The CDR3 nucleotides read TGTGCCAGCAGCCCCCGCGGTCGGGTTGACACAGATACGCAGTATTTT. V gene TRBV5-4 combines with J gene TRBJ2-3, with D unclear. V lost 4 bases and J 2 bases, leaving 17 bases between the germline ends. Looked up from germline, CDR1 is SGHNT and CDR2 is YYREEE (reference sequence). There are 16 residues in the CDR3.

V gene TRBV5-1 combines with J gene TRBJ2-5; TRBD1 might be the D (6 bases). Germline V CDR1 and CDR2: SGHRS, YFSETQ. The CDR3 spans 16 residues. V lost 0 bases to trimming and J lost 5 bases, with 17 bases between them. In nucleotides, the CDR3 is TGCGCCAGCAGCTTGGCGGGCGTGGGGGCCGGGGAGACCCAGTACTTC. It specifies CASSLAGVGAGETQYF.

The chain employs TRBV2 and TRBJ1-1; TRBD1 aligns across 8 bases. Germline lookup yields CDR1 SNHLY and CDR2 FYNNEI. V lost 5 bases and J lost 5; bases outside the gene matches: 4. This CDR3 is built from 13 residues. The CDR3 bases are TGTGCCAGCAGTAGGACAGGGTTGACTGAAGCTTTCTTT. Protein: CASSRTGLTEAFF.

The genes are TRBV6-5 and TRBJ1-5, with D uncertain. The CDR3 totals 14 residues. Germline V CDR1 and CDR2: MNHEY, SVGAGI. With 4 bases removed from V and 2 bases from J, the gap between germline ends came to 9 bases. The CDR3 loop is CASSWVRGNQPQHF. DNA for the CDR3: TGTGCCAGCAGTTGGGTTCGGGGCAATCAGCCCCAGCATTTT.

The genes are TRBV4-1 and TRBJ1-6, with D tentatively TRBD1 (6 bases). Germline CDR1 MGHRA, CDR2 YSYEKL. V was pared by 5 bases and J by 4 bases, with 15 bases between. The CDR3 runs to 16 residues. The CDR3 is CASSRPQGSYNSPLHF. In nucleotides, the CDR3 is TGCGCCAGCAGCAGACCCCAGGGGTCGTATAATTCACCCCTCCACTTT.

The genes are TRBV18 and TRBJ1-5; D is ambiguous. With 4 bases removed from V and 0 bases from J, the gap between germline ends came to 10 bases. Germline CDR1 is KGHSH and CDR2 is LQKENI. This CDR3 has 15 residues. The CDR3 DNA sequence: TGTGCCAGCTCACAGGCAGCGTATAGCAATCAGCCCCAGCATTTT. Translation: CASSQAAYSNQPQHF.

This clone was observed a handful of times. In DNA form, the CDR3 reads TGTGCCAGCAGTTTAAGGAGGGACACCGGGGAGCTGTTTTTT. Translation gives CASSLRRDTGELFF. V and J are TRBV27 and TRBJ2-2; the D gene is possibly TRBD2 (6 bases). V lost 2 bases and J lost 3, with 7 bases in between. From germline, CDR1 is MNHEY and CDR2 SMNVEV (reference sequence). The CDR3 is 14 residues long.

The chain links TRBV7-6 to TRBJ2-5, with 12 bases matching TRBD1. This CDR3 comprises 16 residues. V trimming: 1 base; J trimming: 5 bases; junction bases outside the gene matches: 5. CDR1 is SGHVS, CDR2 FNYEAQ, per germline. CDR3 bases: TGTGCCAGCAGCTTAGTGGGACAGGGGGCGAAGGAGACCCAGTACTTC. Translation: CASSLVGQGAKETQYF.

V usage is TRBV11-3 and J usage is TRBJ2-5, with D hard to call. V lost 5 bases to trimming and J lost 2 bases, with 6 bases between them. Germline V CDR1 and CDR2: SGHNT, YENEEA. The CDR3 length is 12 residues. In DNA form, the CDR3 reads TGTGCCAGCAGCCGTTCTCAAGAGACCCAGTACTTC. This codes for CASSRSQETQYF.